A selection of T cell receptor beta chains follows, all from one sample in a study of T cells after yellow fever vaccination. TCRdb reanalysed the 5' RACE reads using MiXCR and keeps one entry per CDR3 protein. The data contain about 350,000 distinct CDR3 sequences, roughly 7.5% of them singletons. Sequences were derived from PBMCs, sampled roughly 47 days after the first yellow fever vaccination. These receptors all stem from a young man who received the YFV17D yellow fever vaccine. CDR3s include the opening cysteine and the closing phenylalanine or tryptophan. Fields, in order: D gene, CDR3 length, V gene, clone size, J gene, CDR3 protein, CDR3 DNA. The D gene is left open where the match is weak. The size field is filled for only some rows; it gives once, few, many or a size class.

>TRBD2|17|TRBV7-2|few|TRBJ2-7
CASSPQTGGAATYEQYF
TGTGCCAGCAGCCCCCAAACGGGGGGGGCCGCTACCTACGAGCAGTACTTC
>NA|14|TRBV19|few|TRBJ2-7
CASSISGFGGEQYF
TGTGCCAGTAGTATCTCAGGGTTCGGTGGCGAGCAGTACTTC
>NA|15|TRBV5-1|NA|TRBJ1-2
CASSLSSLDKTGYTF
TGCGCCAGCAGCTTGAGCAGTTTGGATAAAACGGGCTACACCTTC
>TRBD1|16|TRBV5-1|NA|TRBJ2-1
CASSLLTGGAVNEQFF
TGCGCCAGCAGCTTGTTGACAGGGGGCGCGGTCAATGAGCAGTTCTTC
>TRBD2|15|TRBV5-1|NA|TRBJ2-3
CASSYSGGSTDTQYF
TGCGCCAGCAGCTATAGCGGGGGATCGACAGATACGCAGTATTTT
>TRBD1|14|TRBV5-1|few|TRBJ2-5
CASRVVTGAETQYF
TGCGCCAGCAGGGTCGTCACAGGGGCAGAGACCCAGTACTTC
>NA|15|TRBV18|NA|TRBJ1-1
CASSPLGQSNTEAFF
TGTGCCAGCTCACCTTTAGGACAGAGTAACACTGAAGCTTTCTTT
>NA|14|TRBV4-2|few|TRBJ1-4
CASSQGGGYEKLFF
TGTGCCAGCAGCCAAGGGGGCGGGTATGAAAAACTGTTTTTT
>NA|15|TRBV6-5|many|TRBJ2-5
CASSWGARIQETQYF
TGTGCCAGCAGTTGGGGGGCTAGAATTCAAGAGACCCAGTACTTC
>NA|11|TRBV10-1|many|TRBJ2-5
CASSEGETQYF
TGCGCCAGCAGTGAGGGGGAGACCCAGTACTTC
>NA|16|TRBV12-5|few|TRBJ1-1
CASGLVLGRMNTEAFF
TGTGCTAGTGGTTTGGTACTGGGGCGCATGAACACTGAAGCTTTCTTT
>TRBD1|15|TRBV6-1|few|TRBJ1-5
CASRNGQGISQPQHF
TGTGCCAGCAGAAACGGACAGGGGATAAGTCAGCCCCAGCATTTT
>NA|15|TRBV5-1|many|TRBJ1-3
CASSLTGSSGNTIYF
TGCGCCAGCAGCCTCACAGGGAGCTCTGGAAACACCATATATTTT
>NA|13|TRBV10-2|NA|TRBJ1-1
CASSDGENTEAFF
TGCGCCAGCAGTGATGGGGAGAACACTGAAGCTTTCTTT
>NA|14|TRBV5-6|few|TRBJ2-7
CASSFRSPSYEQYF
TGTGCCAGCAGCTTCCGGTCGCCCTCCTACGAGCAGTACTTC
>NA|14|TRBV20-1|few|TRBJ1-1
CSARTATMNTEAFF
TGCAGTGCTAGAACGGCTACTATGAACACTGAAGCTTTCTTT
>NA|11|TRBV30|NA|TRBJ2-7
CAWSGAYEQYF
TGTGCCTGGTCCGGGGCCTACGAGCAGTACTTC
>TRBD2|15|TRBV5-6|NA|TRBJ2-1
CASSLDPGGPDEQFF
TGTGCCAGCAGCTTGGATCCGGGGGGGCCCGATGAGCAGTTCTTC
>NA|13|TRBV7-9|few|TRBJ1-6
CASSLVVQSPLHF
TGTGCCAGCAGCTTAGTGGTTCAGTCACCCCTCCACTTT
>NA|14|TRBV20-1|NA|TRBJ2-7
CIARSRGDGYEQYF
TGCATTGCTAGATCCAGGGGAGATGGCTACGAGCAGTACTTC
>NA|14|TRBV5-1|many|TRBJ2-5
CASSFPSSVETQYF
TGCGCCAGCAGCTTTCCCTCGTCAGTAGAGACCCAGTACTTC
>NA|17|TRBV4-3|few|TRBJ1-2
CASSQEFGRVGLDGYTF
TGCGCCAGCAGCCAAGAGTTTGGCAGGGTGGGTCTCGATGGCTACACCTTC
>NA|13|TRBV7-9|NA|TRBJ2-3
CAIRAPLGDTQYF
TGTGCCATCCGGGCCCCCCTGGGAGATACGCAGTATTTT
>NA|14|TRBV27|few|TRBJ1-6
CASSLSGPRSPLHF
TGTGCCAGCAGCCTTTCCGGGCCCAGGTCACCCCTCCACTTT
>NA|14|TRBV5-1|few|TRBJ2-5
CASSSTGRGETQYF
TGCGCCAGCAGCTCCACAGGGAGGGGAGAGACCCAGTACTTC
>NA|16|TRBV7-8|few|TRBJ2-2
CASSLWGSANTGELFF
TGTGCCAGCAGCTTATGGGGGAGCGCGAACACCGGGGAGCTGTTTTTT
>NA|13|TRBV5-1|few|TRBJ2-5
CASSFQSVETQYF
TGCGCCAGCAGCTTCCAGTCCGTGGAGACCCAGTACTTC
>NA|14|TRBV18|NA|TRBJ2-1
CASSPPYSRNEQFF
TGTGCCAGCTCACCACCGTACTCAAGGAATGAGCAGTTCTTC
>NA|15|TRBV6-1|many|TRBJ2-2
CASSPSTANTGELFF
TGTGCCAGCAGCCCATCGACAGCGAACACCGGGGAGCTGTTTTTT
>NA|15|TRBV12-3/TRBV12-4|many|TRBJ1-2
CASSLGSGSNYGYTF
TGTGCCAGCAGTTTGGGTTCAGGATCTAACTATGGCTACACCTTC
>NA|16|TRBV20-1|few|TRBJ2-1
CSAPNSYQSSYNEQFF
TGCAGTGCTCCCAACTCCTACCAGAGCTCCTACAATGAGCAGTTCTTC
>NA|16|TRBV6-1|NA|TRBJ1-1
CASSDPLWRGNTEAFF
TGTGCCAGCAGTGACCCACTCTGGCGGGGGAACACTGAAGCTTTCTTT
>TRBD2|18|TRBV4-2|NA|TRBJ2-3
CASSQSRGGFSSTDTQYF
TGTGCCAGCAGCCAATCGCGCGGGGGGTTCTCAAGCACAGATACGCAGTATTTT
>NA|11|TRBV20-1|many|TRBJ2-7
CSAQKSYEQYF
TGCAGTGCTCAGAAGTCCTACGAGCAGTACTTC
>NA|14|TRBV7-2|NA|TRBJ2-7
CASSLPFDPGEQYF
TGTGCCAGCAGCTTGCCCTTTGATCCTGGCGAGCAGTACTTC
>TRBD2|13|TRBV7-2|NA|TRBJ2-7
CASSTQTSVEQYF
TGTGCCAGCAGCACCCAGACTAGCGTTGAGCAGTACTTC
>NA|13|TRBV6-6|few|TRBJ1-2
CASSYVRLSGYTF
TGTGCCAGCAGTTACGTGCGCCTCTCAGGCTACACCTTC
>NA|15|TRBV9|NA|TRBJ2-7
CASSVGGGQFYEQYF
TGTGCCAGCAGCGTAGGGGGGGGACAGTTCTACGAGCAGTACTTC
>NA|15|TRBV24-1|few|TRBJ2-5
CATSPARGLVETQYF
TGTGCCACCAGCCCAGCAAGGGGCTTGGTAGAGACCCAGTACTTC
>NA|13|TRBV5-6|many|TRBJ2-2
CASSSRGPGELFF
TGTGCCAGCAGCTCCAGGGGACCCGGGGAGCTGTTTTTT
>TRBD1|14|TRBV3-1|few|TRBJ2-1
CASSPGQAINEQFF
TGTGCCAGCAGTCCGGGACAGGCTATCAATGAGCAGTTCTTC
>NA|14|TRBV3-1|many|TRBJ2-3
CASSPSASWDTQYF
TGTGCCAGCAGCCCTAGTGCATCCTGGGATACGCAGTATTTT
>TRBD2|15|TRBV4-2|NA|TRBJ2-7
CASSQIAGGPDEQYF
TGTGCCAGCAGTCAAATAGCGGGGGGGCCCGACGAGCAGTACTTC
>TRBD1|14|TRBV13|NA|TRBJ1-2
CASSQTGGGYGYTF
TGTGCCAGCAGCCAAACAGGGGGCGGCTATGGCTACACCTTC